Following are 29 T cell receptor beta chains from one sample sequenced in a study of blood T cells in healthy people across ages (dated by TCRdb to about 2015). The library was generated by 5' RACE. The reads were generated on an Illumina HiSeq 2500. A second roughly 7 to 11 cycle PCR used a sample-barcoded 5' primer and a J-beta primer mix. Using fastp at Q25 and MiXCR, TCRdb reprocessed the public reads and kept productive beta chains. Rows with one shared CDR3 protein collapse into an entry with the most common genes and DNA. The sample table holds about 620,000 distinct CDR3 sequences, of which about 21% were seen once. The ten largest clonotypes hold 3.6% of the sample. Specimen: blood. The receptors were gathered from a man between 65 and 85 years old in good health.

This clonotype was observed a few times. CDR3 bases: TGCGCCAGCAGCTTGGTTAGCGGGGGAATTACTGATACGCAGTATTTT. Its translation: CASSLVSGGITDTQYF. V and J are TRBV5-1 and TRBJ2-3, with TRBD2 matching 9 bases. This CDR3 is built from 16 residues. V shed 0 bases and J 6 bases; nucleotides not matched to a gene: 8. Germline CDR1 is SGHRS and CDR2 is YFSETQ.

This rearrangement joins TRBV6-2 or TRBV6-3 to TRBJ2-4, with D possibly TRBD2 on 6 matching bases. Germline V gene sequence: CDR1 MNHEY, CDR2 SVGEGT. V was shortened by 7 bases and J by 6 bases, with 13 bases between the two germline ends. The CDR3 length is 13 residues. CDR3 bases: TGTGCCAGCAACCCCGGGGGAGGAAACATTCAGTACTTC. Protein sequence: CASNPGGGNIQYF.

The chain employs TRBV20-1 and TRBJ2-5; D may be TRBD1 or TRBD2 (5 bases each). The CDR3 loop spans 15 amino acids. Germline lookup yields CDR1 DFQATT and CDR2 SNEGSKA (reference sequence). V was pared by 0 bases and J by 12 bases, with 23 bases between. The CDR3 region has the DNA TGCAGTGCTAGAGATCGTCGAGGGACGGGTTACGAGGAGTACTTC. Protein product: CSARDRRGTGYEEYF.

The sample holds a few counts of this clonotype. The chain has TRBV6-2 or TRBV6-3 and TRBJ2-7, with TRBD2 matching over 12 bases. Germline CDR1 reads MNHEY; CDR2 reads SVGEGT. Trimming removed 3 bases from V and 2 bases from J; junction bases left unmatched: 2. This CDR3 has 15 residues. In DNA form, the CDR3 reads TGTGCCAGCAGTTATTGGACTAGCGGGACCTACGAGCAGTACTTC. Protein sequence: CASSYWTSGTYEQYF.

This clonotype was found a few times. The germline gene is not matched at one end of the junction; a read error may be the cause. This rearrangement joins TRBV6-1 to TRBJ2-7; D gene unclear. Germline V gene sequence: CDR1 MNHNS, CDR2 SASEGT. The CDR3 extends over 10 amino acids. CDR3 amino acids: CASSEEAEAF. CDR3 DNA: TGTGCCAGCAGTGAAGAGGCGGAAGCCTTC.

This clonotype was recorded a few times. The chain carries TRBV12-3 or TRBV12-4 and TRBJ2-2, with D maybe TRBD2 (5 bases). The CDR3 totals 13 residues. Deletions cut 8 bases from V and 7 bases from J, with 14 bases between. The CDR3 is CASGPGLNGELFF. Written as DNA, the CDR3 is TGTGCCAGCGGTCCCGGACTGAACGGGGAGCTGTTTTTT.

This clonotype was detected only once. The rearrangement joins TRBV7-9 to TRBJ1-4; TRBD1 aligns across 8 bases. CDR1 is SEHNR, CDR2 FQNEAQ, per germline (reference sequence). J was trimmed by 0 bases and V by 5 bases; bases with no gene match: 2. This CDR3 has 15 amino acids. CDR3 in amino acids: CASSKQGATNEKLFF. CDR3 nucleotide sequence: TGTGCCAGCAGCAAACAGGGGGCAACTAATGAAAAACTGTTTTTT.

V is TRBV12-3 or TRBV12-4 and J is TRBJ2-7; 8 bases are a match to TRBD2. V trimming: 3 bases; J trimming: 1 base; junction bases outside the gene matches: 5. The CDR3 is 15 residues long. CDR3 sequence reads: CASSLDGGRSYEQYF. Written as DNA, the CDR3 is TGTGCCAGCAGTTTGGACGGCGGGAGGTCCTACGAGCAGTACTTC.

This clonotype was recorded a few times. The rearrangement joins TRBV2 to TRBJ2-1; perhaps D is TRBD1 or TRBD2 (5 bases each). Germline CDR1 and CDR2: SNHLY and FYNNEI. The CDR3 covers 14 residues. Trimming left V 4 bases short and J 0 bases short, with 7 bases between. CDR3 sequence: CASSGDRSYNEQFF. In DNA form, the CDR3 reads TGTGCCAGCAGTGGGGACCGCTCCTACAATGAGCAGTTCTTC.

This chain links TRBV7-3 with TRBJ1-1; possibly TRBD1 for D (6 bases). The CDR3 length is 13 residues. V was clipped by 4 bases and J by 4 bases, with 10 bases between them. Germline lookup yields CDR1 SGHTA and CDR2 FQGTGA. CDR3 nucleotide sequence: TGTGCCAGCAGCTCCGGGGACATCACTGAAGCTTTCTTT. This gives the protein CASSSGDITEAFF.

This clonotype was recorded a few times. V and J are TRBV20-1 and TRBJ2-4; tentative D call: TRBD2 (5 bases). Trimming took 6 bases from V and 1 from J, leaving 16 bases between them. Germline V gene lookup returns CDR1 DFQATT and CDR2 SNEGSKA (reference sequence). This CDR3 has 15 amino acids. CDR3 amino acids: CSALGLNVAKNIQYF. The CDR3 DNA is TGCAGTGCCCTTGGACTGAATGTGGCCAAAAACATTCAGTACTTC.

V gene TRBV11-2 combines with J gene TRBJ2-5; D gene uncertain. Germline V CDR1 and CDR2: SGHAT, FQNNGV. The CDR3 length is 15 residues. V was trimmed by 0 bases and J by 1 base, leaving 9 bases between them. The CDR3 region is CASSLERAVQETQYF. The CDR3 DNA follows: TGTGCCAGCAGCTTAGAAAGGGCAGTCCAAGAGACCCAGTACTTC.

This clonotype was seen ten or more times. The chain couples TRBV3-1 to TRBJ2-3, with 8 bases aligning to TRBD2. The V and J ends lost 4 bases and 5 bases, in that order; junction bases with no gene match: 5. CDR1 LGHDT and CDR2 YNNKEL come from the germline V gene (reference sequence). The CDR3 spans 14 residues. The CDR3 sequence: CASSPSGSVDTQYF. The CDR3 region has the DNA TGTGCCAGCAGCCCCAGCGGGAGTGTAGATACGCAGTATTTT.

This clonotype was observed a handful of times. V is TRBV6-6 and J is TRBJ1-1; no firm D call. Trimming left V 3 bases short and J 5 bases short, with 16 bases between. The germline CDR1 and CDR2 sequences are MNHNY and SVGAGI (reference sequence). This CDR3 comprises 15 residues. The CDR3 loop is CASSYPAEGATEAFF. DNA for the CDR3: TGTGCCAGCAGTTATCCCGCGGAGGGAGCGACTGAAGCTTTCTTT.

The chain joins TRBV20-1 to TRBJ1-1; TRBD1 is a possible D gene (6 bases). V was trimmed by 0 bases and J by 8 bases, leaving 16 bases between them. Germline assignment: CDR1 DFQATT and CDR2 SNEGSKA (reference sequence). The CDR3 has 14 residues. In DNA form, the CDR3 reads TGCAGTGCTAGAGACACCGGACAGTTTACCGAAGCTTTCTTT. This gives the protein CSARDTGQFTEAFF.

This clonotype was recorded a few times. V usage is TRBV18 and J usage is TRBJ2-2; 7 bases match TRBD1. The V segment lost 2 bases and the J segment 5 bases; nucleotides outside the gene matches: 5. The CDR3 totals 15 residues. The germline V gene encodes CDR1 KGHSH and CDR2 LQKENI. The DNA for the CDR3 is TGTGCCAGCTCACCAGTGTCACAGGGGACCGGGGAGCTGTTTTTT. It translates to CASSPVSQGTGELFF.

This rearrangement joins TRBV27 to TRBJ2-7; TRBD2 matches 8 bases. Trimming took 5 bases from V and 3 from J; bases not matched to a gene: 12. Germline V lookup: CDR1 MNHEY, CDR2 SMNVEV (reference sequence). The CDR3 is made up of 16 amino acids. CDR3 DNA sequence: TGTGCCAGCAGTCGGTCGGCGGGAGGTTATATCTACGAGCAGTACTTC. This sequence encodes CASSRSAGGYIYEQYF.

This clonotype was counted many times. V is TRBV29-1 and J is TRBJ2-7, with TRBD1 identical over 9 bases. After removal of 4 bases from V and 7 bases from J, the junction contained 8 bases not matched to a gene. The CDR3 totals 13 residues. Germline values: CDR1 SQVTM, CDR2 ANQGSEA. CDR3 residues: CSVVQQGAGEQYF. The CDR3 DNA is TGCAGCGTTGTGCAACAGGGGGCTGGTGAGCAGTACTTC.

On this clonotype: At one end, the junction sequence differs from germline, possibly due to a read error. The chain combines TRBV3-1 with TRBJ1-2; D unclear. CDR1 is LGHDT and CDR2 is YNNKEL in the germline V gene (reference sequence). CDR3 length equals 11 residues. In DNA, the CDR3 is TGTGCCAGCAGCCAAGAGGGAGACACCATCTTC. Protein: CASSQEGDTIF.

The chain combines TRBV5-4 with TRBJ2-5; 11 positions match TRBD2. Germline-derived CDR1 and CDR2 are SGHNT and YYREEE (reference sequence). V lost 0 bases and J lost 2; bases outside the gene matches: 3. CDR3 size: 16 residues. Here the CDR3 DNA reads TGTGCCAGCAGCTTGGGGGTAGCGGGAGGGCAAGAGACCCAGTACTTC. Its translation is CASSLGVAGGQETQYF.

This clonotype was found a few times. The rearrangement joins TRBV12-3 or TRBV12-4 to TRBJ1-4; 7 bases map to TRBD1. V shed 6 bases, J shed 14 bases, and the junction held 15 bases outside the gene matches. This CDR3 has 14 residues. The CDR3 DNA sequence: TGTGCCAGCAGCCTCGGGGCAGGGGGAGGGCTTCTGTTTTTT. It codes for CASSLGAGGGLLFF.

The J gene is TRBJ2-5, the V gene TRBV3-1; the D gene is possibly TRBD1 (6 bases). The germline V gene encodes CDR1 LGHDT and CDR2 YNNKEL (reference sequence). Trimming stripped 1 base from V and 2 bases from J, with 11 bases between. The CDR3 is 15 residues long. For the CDR3, the DNA is TGTGCCAGCAGCCAAGGACAGGCTAATCAAGAGACCCAGTACTTC. Its translation is CASSQGQANQETQYF.

The chain uses TRBV19 and TRBJ2-7; 11 nucleotides match TRBD1. The CDR3 is 15 residues long. Per the germline V gene, CDR1 is LNHDA and CDR2 is SQIVND (reference sequence). With 9 bases clipped from V and 6 bases from J, the junction kept 13 bases outside the gene matches. CDR3 sequence (DNA): TGTGCCAGCCGGACCCAGGACAGGGGGCAAAGCGAGCAGTACTTC. Translation: CASRTQDRGQSEQYF.

This clonotype has a count of ten or more. J is TRBJ2-2 and V is TRBV27, with D possibly called TRBD1 or TRBD2 (5 bases each). Germline V gene lookup returns CDR1 MNHEY and CDR2 SMNVEV (reference sequence). V lost 8 bases and J lost 3, with 13 bases in between. The CDR3 loop spans 14 amino acids. CDR3 coding DNA: TGTGCCAGCCTCGGGGACCCACACACCGGGGAGCTGTTTTTT. Amino acids: CASLGDPHTGELFF.

This clonotype was seen repeatedly, ten times or more. The chain links TRBV13 to TRBJ2-3; 14 positions agree with TRBD2. This CDR3 is 15 amino acids long. Germline CDR1 is PRHDT and CDR2 is FYEKMQ (reference sequence). The J segment lost 7 bases and the V segment lost 5 bases, leaving 5 bases of the junction unmatched. In DNA, the CDR3 is TGTGCCAGCAGCCCTGGGACTAGCGGGGGAAATACGCAGTATTTT. This translates into CASSPGTSGGNTQYF.

The chain carries TRBV28 and TRBJ2-1; the D gene is possibly TRBD1 (8 bases). This CDR3 contains 14 residues. Looked up from germline, CDR1 is MDHEN and CDR2 is SYDVKM. Trimming left V 7 bases short and J 5 bases short, with 15 bases between. In DNA form, the CDR3 reads TGTGCCAGCACCGACAGGGGAGGGAACAATGAGCAGTTCTTC. It encodes CASTDRGGNNEQFF.

The chain carries TRBV18 and TRBJ2-5, with 8 bases aligning to TRBD2. The better agreement between TRBJ2-1 and the DNA end casts doubt on the J call. The CDR3 extends over 15 amino acids. From germline, CDR1 is KGHSH and CDR2 LQKENI. The CDR3 DNA is TGTGCCAGCTCACCGAGCGCCCAGGTAGCGGGAGAGCAGTTCTTC. This translates into CASSPSAQVAGEQFF.

V gene TRBV7-8 combines with J gene TRBJ2-7, with TRBD2 matching 11 bases. Germline loops: CDR1 SGHVS, CDR2 FQNEAQ. V shed 0 bases, J shed 0 bases, and the junction held 4 bases outside the gene matches. The CDR3 consists of 17 residues. The CDR3 reads CASSLAGLAESSYEQYF. In nucleotides, the CDR3 is TGTGCCAGCAGCTTAGCGGGACTAGCGGAAAGCTCCTACGAGCAGTACTTC.

This clonotype appeared once. V and J are TRBV12-3 or TRBV12-4 and TRBJ2-3, with TRBD2 matching over 12 bases. With V trimmed by 2 bases and J by 3 bases, 6 bases remained unmatched. The CDR3 totals 17 residues. CDR3 amino acids: CASSLHTSGRWTDTQYF. The CDR3 nucleotides are TGTGCCAGCAGTTTACACACTAGCGGGAGGTGGACAGATACGCAGTATTTT.